The 10 T cell receptor beta chains below all came from one sample that was sequenced in a study of beta chain features in type 1 diabetes. Notes on the study in general: For Type 1 diabetes patients, all four CD4+ subsets carried TCRB CDR3s that were moderately but significantly shorter.

Their antigen targets remain unknown. Expressed TCRB transcripts were sequenced because the isolated RNA had all been reverse transcribed beforehand. Sequencing was performed with immunoSEQ multiplex PCR; in TCRdb, only in-frame clones are kept and a portion is missing. This sample yields 250,000 to 350,000 clones, of which 14% to 15% are seen a single time; roughly 0.015% belongs to the top ten. Sequencing was performed on naive CD4+ T cells from blood. All receptors come from a man aged 18 to 30 with type 1 diabetes.

V is TRBV7-9 and J is TRBJ1-4; no clear D gene. Looked up from germline, CDR1 is SEHNR and CDR2 is FQNEAQ (reference sequence). The CDR3 contains 15 residues. V was shortened by 0 bases and J by 3 bases, with 8 bases between the two germline ends. DNA of the CDR3: TGTGCCAGCAGCTTAGCCCCGGAGGCTAATGAAAAACTGTTTTTT. Translating it yields CASSLAPEANEKLFF.

This clone was recorded a few times. V usage is TRBV29-1 and J usage is TRBJ1-4, with D tentatively TRBD1 (6 bases). The CDR3 is 13 residues long. V was pared by 5 bases and J by 5 bases, with 12 bases between. CDR1 SQVTM and CDR2 ANQGSEA come from the germline V gene. The chain's CDR3 is CSVSGRGNEKLFF. The CDR3 region has the DNA TGCAGCGTTTCGGGCAGGGGAAATGAAAAACTGTTTTTT. Combining the CDR3 with reference TRBV29-1 and TRBJ1-4 gives the whole variable domain SAVISQKPSRDICQRGTSLTIQCQVDSQVTMMFWYRQQPGQSLTLIATANQGSEATYESGFVIDKFPISRPNLTFSTLTVSNMSPEDSSIYLCSVSGRGNEKLFFGSGTQLSVL.

The CDR3 sequence: CATMDRAFRYGYTF. The DNA of the CDR3 is TGTGCCACCATGGACAGGGCCTTTAGGTATGGCTACACCTTC. The V call is TRBV6-6, the J call TRBJ1-2; 8 nucleotides align to TRBD1. J was trimmed by 5 bases and V by 10 bases; bases with no gene match: 12. Germline lookup yields CDR1 MNHNY and CDR2 SVGAGI (reference sequence). This CDR3 is built from 14 residues.

This sequence joins TRBV30 and TRBJ2-2; 11 positions agree with TRBD1. Germline loops: CDR1 GTSNPN, CDR2 SVGIG (reference sequence). The CDR3 loop spans 14 amino acids. Trimming cost V 6 bases and J 7 bases; bases outside gene matches: 7. CDR3 in DNA: TGTGCCTGTCGGACAGGGGGCTATATCGGGGAGCTGTTTTTT. This gives the protein CACRTGGYIGELFF.

In its sample, this clone was seen a few times. This rearrangement joins TRBV2 to TRBJ2-5, with 7 bases aligning to TRBD2. V shed 5 bases, J shed 5 bases, and the junction held 8 bases outside the gene matches. The CDR3 is 14 residues long. The V gene's germline CDR1 is SNHLY and CDR2 FYNNEI. CDR3 sequence reads: CASSSTGGGETQYF. CDR3 DNA sequence: TGTGCCAGCAGTTCGACGGGAGGAGGGGAGACCCAGTACTTC.

The V and J genes are TRBV11-2 and TRBJ2-1; 9 nucleotides match TRBD1. The CDR3 is 16 residues long. The V segment lost 2 bases and the J segment 7 bases; nucleotides outside the gene matches: 9. Germline CDR1 reads SGHAT; CDR2 reads FQNNGV. CDR3 protein: CASSLHFGTGRNEQFF. The DNA of the CDR3 is TGTGCCAGCAGCTTACATTTCGGGACAGGGCGTAATGAGCAGTTCTTC.

The chain employs TRBV27 and TRBJ2-3, with D possibly matching TRBD2 (6 bases). The V end was cut by 4 bases, the J end by 0 bases, with 8 bases between. Germline V gene data show CDR1 as MNHEY and CDR2 as SMNVEV (reference sequence). The CDR3 has 14 amino acids. CDR3 in amino acids: CASSSGTSTDTQYF. The CDR3 DNA follows: TGTGCCAGCAGTTCCGGGACTAGCACAGATACGCAGTATTTT.

This clone has only a few counts. This rearrangement joins TRBV7-2 to TRBJ2-7; 7 bases line up with TRBD2. The CDR3 totals 14 residues. Germline trimming cut 5 bases from V and 4 bases from J; bases unmatched to any gene: 8. Germline CDR1 SGHTA, CDR2 FQGNSA. CDR3: CASSGGLQGYEQYF. CDR3 nucleotide sequence: TGTGCCAGCAGCGGGGGACTACAAGGTTACGAGCAGTACTTC.

The chain has TRBV7-8 and TRBJ2-5; 11 bases match TRBD1. V shed 5 bases, J shed 1 base, and the junction held 9 bases outside the gene matches. CDR3 length equals 17 residues. The germline V gene has CDR1 SGHVS and CDR2 FQNEAQ. The CDR3 region has the DNA TGTGCCAGCAGCCTAAGATGGGGACAGGGGGTCCAAGAGACCCAGTACTTC. This codes for CASSLRWGQGVQETQYF.

This clone has only a few counts. The V call is TRBV29-1, the J call TRBJ1-2, with D possibly being TRBD1 (5 bases). V was pared by 3 bases and J by 3 bases, with 11 bases between. The CDR3 spans 13 residues. The germline V gene has CDR1 SQVTM and CDR2 ANQGSEA. CDR3 nucleotides: TGCAGCGTTGACGGGCAGGGTGACTATGGCTACACCTTC. This translates into CSVDGQGDYGYTF.